Following are 9 T cell receptor beta chains from one sample sequenced in a study of blood T cell repertoires in COVID-19. Sequencing was performed with immunoSEQ multiplex PCR; in TCRdb, only in-frame clones are kept and a portion is missing. The sample comprises tens of thousands of clones, 90% of which are singletons, and around a tenth rests with the top ten. Sequencing was done on a sample of peripheral blood. These receptors were taken from a woman aged 80 or over with acute or convalescent COVID-19.

The count of this clone is one. The rearrangement links TRBV7-9 to TRBJ1-1; 9 bases align to TRBD1. The CDR3 is 17 amino acids. Per germline, CDR1 SEHNR and CDR2 FQNEAQ (reference sequence). V was clipped by 5 bases and J by 1 base; unmatched bases: 11. The CDR3 coding sequence is TGTGCCAGCAGCCAACGACCGCCGACAGGGGGGAACACTGAAGCTTTCTTT. It specifies CASSQRPPTGGNTEAFF.

The chain has TRBV7-9 and TRBJ2-2, with D tentatively TRBD1 (6 bases). V lost 3 bases and J lost 5, with 19 bases in between. The CDR3 totals 17 residues. CDR1 is SEHNR and CDR2 is FQNEAQ in the germline V gene (reference sequence). The CDR3 here is CASSFPQGSQGTGELFF. Here the CDR3 DNA reads TGTGCCAGCAGCTTCCCACAGGGAAGTCAGGGAACCGGGGAGCTGTTTTTT.

The chain couples TRBV5-1 to TRBJ2-5; 9 bases map to TRBD1. Germline-derived CDR1 and CDR2 are SGHRS and YFSETQ. The V segment lost 7 bases and the J segment 2 bases; nucleotides outside the gene matches: 9. The CDR3 extends over 15 amino acids. The CDR3 region is CASARRGTGQETQYF. The CDR3 region has the DNA TGCGCCAGCGCTCGCCGCGGGACAGGGCAAGAGACCCAGTACTTC.

This sequence joins TRBV5-1 and TRBJ2-2; 9 positions match TRBD1. This CDR3 spans 16 amino acids. Germline values: CDR1 SGHRS, CDR2 YFSETQ. V lost 4 bases and J lost 4; bases outside the gene matches: 8. This chain's CDR3 is CASSTPGTGSTGELFF. CDR3 coding DNA: TGCGCCAGCAGCACCCCCGGGACAGGGAGCACCGGGGAGCTGTTTTTT.

The V and J genes are TRBV7-9 and TRBJ2-1, with D unresolved. With 1 base removed from V and 7 bases from J, the gap between germline ends came to 5 bases. This CDR3 is 12 amino acids long. Germline values: CDR1 SEHNR, CDR2 FQNEAQ (reference sequence). CDR3 sequence reads: CASSLVGNEQFF. The CDR3 DNA is TGTGCCAGCAGCTTAGTCGGGAATGAGCAGTTCTTC.

The V and J genes are TRBV19 and TRBJ2-2; 7 bases agree with TRBD2. This CDR3 is 16 amino acids long. V lost 0 bases, J lost 2 bases, and 3 bases stayed unmatched. Germline loops: CDR1 LNHDA, CDR2 SQIVND (reference sequence). The CDR3 region is CASSIDGRLNTGELFF. The CDR3 region has the DNA TGTGCCAGTAGTATAGACGGGAGGCTAAACACCGGGGAGCTGTTTTTT.

There are a few counts of this clone. The rearrangement joins TRBV3-1 (or the pseudogene TRBV3-2) to TRBJ2-7; 13 bases map to TRBD2. Germline V CDR1 and CDR2: LGHDT, YNNKEL (reference sequence). This CDR3 is built from 16 residues. The V gene end was trimmed by 3 bases and the J gene end by 9 bases; junction bases not matched to a gene: 11. DNA of the CDR3: TGTGCCAGCAGCCAGAGCTGGACTAGCGGGAGTACCGGGCAGTACTTC. Encoded protein: CASSQSWTSGSTGQYF.

The chain combines TRBV30 with TRBJ1-3; the match to TRBD1 covers 7 bases. After removal of 4 bases from V and 0 bases from J, the junction contained 9 bases not matched to a gene. The CDR3 loop spans 16 amino acids. Germline-derived CDR1 and CDR2 are GTSNPN and SVGIG (reference sequence). The CDR3, as DNA: TGTGCCTGGAAGCTTAGGGGGCAGTCCTCTGGAAACACCATATATTTT. Encoded protein: CAWKLRGQSSGNTIYF.

The CDR3 here is CASSARPSTYEQYF. In DNA form, the CDR3 reads TGTGCCAGCAGTGCTAGGCCTAGCACCTACGAGCAGTACTTC. This rearrangement joins TRBV2 to TRBJ2-7; tentatively, D is TRBD2 (5 bases). With 4 bases removed from V and 2 bases from J, the gap between germline ends came to 12 bases. This CDR3 is built from 14 residues. The germline V gene encodes CDR1 SNHLY and CDR2 FYNNEI.